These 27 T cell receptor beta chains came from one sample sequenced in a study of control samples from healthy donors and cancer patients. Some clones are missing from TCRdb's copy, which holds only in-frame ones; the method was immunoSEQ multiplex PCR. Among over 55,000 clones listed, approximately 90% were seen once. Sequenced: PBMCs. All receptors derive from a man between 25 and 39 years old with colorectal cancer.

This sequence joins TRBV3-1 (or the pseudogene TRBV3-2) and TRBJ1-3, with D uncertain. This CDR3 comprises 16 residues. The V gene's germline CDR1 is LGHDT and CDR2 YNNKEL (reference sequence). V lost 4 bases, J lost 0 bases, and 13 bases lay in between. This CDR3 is CASSPVRSHSGNTIYF. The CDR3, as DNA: TGTGCCAGCAGCCCTGTCAGAAGTCACTCTGGAAACACCATATATTTT.

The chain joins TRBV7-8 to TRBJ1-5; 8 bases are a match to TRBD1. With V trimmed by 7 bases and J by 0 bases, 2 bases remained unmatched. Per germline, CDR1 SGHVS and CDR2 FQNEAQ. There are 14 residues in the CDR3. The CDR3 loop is CASKGTGSNQPQHF. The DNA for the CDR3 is TGTGCCAGCAAGGGGACAGGTAGCAATCAGCCCCAGCATTTT.

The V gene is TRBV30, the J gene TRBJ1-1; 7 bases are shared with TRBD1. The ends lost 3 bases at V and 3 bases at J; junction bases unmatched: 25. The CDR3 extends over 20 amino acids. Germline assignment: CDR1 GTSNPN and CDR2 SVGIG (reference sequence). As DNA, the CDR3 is TGTGCCTGGAGGGGTTTAGGATTGGGACAGTTTTCGGGTTTGGACACTGAAGCTTTCTTT. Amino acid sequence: CAWRGLGLGQFSGLDTEAFF.

The CDR3 sequence: CASSSTVFPSTDTQYF. CDR3 nucleotides: TGTGCCAGCAGCTCAACGGTCTTCCCTAGCACAGATACGCAGTATTTT. The gene calls are TRBV11-2 and TRBJ2-3; no definite D call. V was pared by 4 bases and J by 0 bases, with 14 bases between. Germline loops: CDR1 SGHAT, CDR2 FQNNGV. The CDR3 runs to 16 residues.

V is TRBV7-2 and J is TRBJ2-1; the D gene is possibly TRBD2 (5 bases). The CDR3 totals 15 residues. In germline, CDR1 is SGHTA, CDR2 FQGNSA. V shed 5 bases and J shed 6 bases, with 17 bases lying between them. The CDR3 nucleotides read TGTGCCAGCAGCCCCGGGGTAGTCGCGGGCAATGAGCAGTTCTTC. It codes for CASSPGVVAGNEQFF.

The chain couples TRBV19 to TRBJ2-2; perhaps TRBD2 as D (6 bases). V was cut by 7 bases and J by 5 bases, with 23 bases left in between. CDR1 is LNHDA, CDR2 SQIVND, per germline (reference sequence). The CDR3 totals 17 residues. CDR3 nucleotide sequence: TGTGCCAGTACCTGGGACTCCCGACGCGGTTGGACCGGGGAGCTGTTTTTT. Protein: CASTWDSRRGWTGELFF.

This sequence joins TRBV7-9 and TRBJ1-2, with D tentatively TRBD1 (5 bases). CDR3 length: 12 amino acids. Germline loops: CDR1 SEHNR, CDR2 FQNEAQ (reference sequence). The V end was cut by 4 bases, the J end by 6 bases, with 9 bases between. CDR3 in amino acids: CASSWGTDGYTF. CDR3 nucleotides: TGTGCCAGCAGCTGGGGGACGGATGGCTACACCTTC.

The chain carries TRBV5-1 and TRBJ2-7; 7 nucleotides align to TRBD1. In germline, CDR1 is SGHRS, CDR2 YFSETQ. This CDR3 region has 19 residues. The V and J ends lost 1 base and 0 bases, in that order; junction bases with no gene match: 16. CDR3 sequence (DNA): TGCGCCAGCAGCTTGAGCCCCACAGGGGCCATAGGTAACTCCTACGAGCAGTACTTC. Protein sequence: CASSLSPTGAIGNSYEQYF. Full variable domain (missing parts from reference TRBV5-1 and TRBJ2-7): KAGVTQTPRYLIKTRGQQVTLSCSPISGHRSVSWYQQTPGQGLQFLFEYFSETQRNKGNFPGRFSGRQFSNSRSEMNVSTLELGDSALYLCASSLSPTGAIGNSYEQYFGPGTRLTVT.

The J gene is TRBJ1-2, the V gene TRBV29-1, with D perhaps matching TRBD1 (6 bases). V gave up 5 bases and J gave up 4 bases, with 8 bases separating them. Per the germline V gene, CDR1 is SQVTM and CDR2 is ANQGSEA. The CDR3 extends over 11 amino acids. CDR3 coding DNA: TGCAGCGTTTACAGGGCCTATGGCTACACCTTC. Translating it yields CSVYRAYGYTF.

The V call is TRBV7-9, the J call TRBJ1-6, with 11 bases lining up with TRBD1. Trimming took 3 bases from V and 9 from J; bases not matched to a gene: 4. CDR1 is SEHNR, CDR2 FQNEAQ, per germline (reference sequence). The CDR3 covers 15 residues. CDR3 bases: TGTGCCAGCAGCTTCGGACAGGGGGCAGGTTCACCCCTCCACTTT. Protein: CASSFGQGAGSPLHF.

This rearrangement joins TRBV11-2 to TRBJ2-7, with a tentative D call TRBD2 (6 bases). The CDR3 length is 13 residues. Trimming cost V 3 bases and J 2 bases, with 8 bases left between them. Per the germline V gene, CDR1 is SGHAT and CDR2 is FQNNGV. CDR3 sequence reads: CASSLGGTYEQYF. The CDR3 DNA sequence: TGTGCCAGCAGCTTGGGGGGTACCTACGAGCAGTACTTC.

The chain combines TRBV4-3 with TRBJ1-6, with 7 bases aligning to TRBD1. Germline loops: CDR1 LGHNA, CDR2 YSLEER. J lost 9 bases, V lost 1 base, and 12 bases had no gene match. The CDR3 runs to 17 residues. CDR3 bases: TGCGCCAGCAGCCAAGCCTTTCCCCTCAGGGGGGGTTCACCCCTCCACTTT. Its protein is CASSQAFPLRGGSPLHF.

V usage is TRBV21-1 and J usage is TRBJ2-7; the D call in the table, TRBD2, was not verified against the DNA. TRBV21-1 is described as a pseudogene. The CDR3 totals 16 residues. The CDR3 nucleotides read TGTGCCAGCAGCAAAGACTCGACTGAGCCAAACTACGAGCAGTACTTC. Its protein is CASSKDSTEPNYEQYF.

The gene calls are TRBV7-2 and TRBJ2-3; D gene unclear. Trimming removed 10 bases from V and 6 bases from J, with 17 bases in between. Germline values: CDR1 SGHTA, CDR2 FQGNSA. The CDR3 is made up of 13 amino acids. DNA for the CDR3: TGTGCCACGGCGACAAGGGTCGGGGATACGCAGTATTTT. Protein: CATATRVGDTQYF. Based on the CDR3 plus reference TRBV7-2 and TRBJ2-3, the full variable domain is GAGVSQSPSNKVTEKGKDVELRCDPISGHTALYWYRQSLGQGLEFLIYFQGNSAPDKSGLPSDRFSAERTGGSVSTLTIQRTQQEDSAVYLCATATRVGDTQYFGPGTRLTVL.

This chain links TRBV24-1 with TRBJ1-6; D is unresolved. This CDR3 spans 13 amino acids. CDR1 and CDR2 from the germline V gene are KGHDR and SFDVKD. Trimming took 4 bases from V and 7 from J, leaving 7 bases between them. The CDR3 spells CATSERRNSPLHF. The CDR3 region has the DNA TGTGCCACCAGTGAGCGCAGGAATTCACCCCTCCACTTT.

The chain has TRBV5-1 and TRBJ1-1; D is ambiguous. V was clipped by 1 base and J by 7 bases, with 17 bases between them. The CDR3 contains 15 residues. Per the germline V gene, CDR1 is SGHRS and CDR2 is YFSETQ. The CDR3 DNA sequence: TGCGCCAGCAGCTTGTTTTCAGGTCCACTAATTGAAGCTTTCTTT. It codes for CASSLFSGPLIEAFF.

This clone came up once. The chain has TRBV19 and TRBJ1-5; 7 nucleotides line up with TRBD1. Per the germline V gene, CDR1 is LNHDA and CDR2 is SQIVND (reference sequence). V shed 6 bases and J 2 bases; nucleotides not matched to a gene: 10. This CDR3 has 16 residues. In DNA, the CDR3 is TGTGCCAGTAGGGGGAGATCCGGGACAGGCAATCAGCCCCAGCATTTT. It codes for CASRGRSGTGNQPQHF.

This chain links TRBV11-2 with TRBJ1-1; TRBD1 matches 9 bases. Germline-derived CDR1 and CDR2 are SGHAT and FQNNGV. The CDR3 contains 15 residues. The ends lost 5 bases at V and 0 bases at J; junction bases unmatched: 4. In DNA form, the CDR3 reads TGTGCCAGCAGCCTTACAGGGGGCGTGAACACTGAAGCTTTCTTT. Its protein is CASSLTGGVNTEAFF.

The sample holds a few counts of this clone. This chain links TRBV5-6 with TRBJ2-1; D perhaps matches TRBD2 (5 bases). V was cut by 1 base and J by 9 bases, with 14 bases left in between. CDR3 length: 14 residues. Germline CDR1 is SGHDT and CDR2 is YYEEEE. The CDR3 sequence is CASSLSPYAGEQFF. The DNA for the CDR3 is TGTGCCAGCAGCTTGTCCCCGTACGCGGGTGAGCAGTTCTTC.

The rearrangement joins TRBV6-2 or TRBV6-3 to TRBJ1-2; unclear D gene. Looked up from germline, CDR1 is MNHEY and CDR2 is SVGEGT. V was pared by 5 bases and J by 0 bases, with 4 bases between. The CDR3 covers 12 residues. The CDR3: CASSQTNYGYTF. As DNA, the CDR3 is TGTGCCAGCAGTCAGACTAACTATGGCTACACCTTC.

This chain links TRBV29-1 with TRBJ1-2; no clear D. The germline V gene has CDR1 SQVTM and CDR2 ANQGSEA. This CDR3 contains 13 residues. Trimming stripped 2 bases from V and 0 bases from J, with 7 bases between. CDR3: CSVEKSTNYGYTF. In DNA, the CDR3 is TGCAGCGTTGAAAAGTCAACTAACTATGGCTACACCTTC.

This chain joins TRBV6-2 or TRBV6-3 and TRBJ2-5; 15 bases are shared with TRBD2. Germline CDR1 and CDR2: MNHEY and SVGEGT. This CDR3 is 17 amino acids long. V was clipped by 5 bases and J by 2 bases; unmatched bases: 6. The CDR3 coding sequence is TGTGCCAGCAGTCTCGGGACTAGCGGGGGGACACAAGAGACCCAGTACTTC. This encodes CASSLGTSGGTQETQYF.

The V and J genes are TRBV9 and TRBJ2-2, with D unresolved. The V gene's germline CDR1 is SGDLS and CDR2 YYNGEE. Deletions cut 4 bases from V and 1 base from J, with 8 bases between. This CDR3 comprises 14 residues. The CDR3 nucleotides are TGTGCCAGCAGCCCACAGCGGAACACCGGGGAGCTGTTTTTT. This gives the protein CASSPQRNTGELFF.

The CDR3 here is CASSYSTQENIQYF. The CDR3 DNA reads as TGTGCCAGCAGTTACTCGACGCAAGAAAACATTCAGTACTTC. The J gene is TRBJ2-4, the V gene TRBV6-2 or TRBV6-3, with D uncertain. Per germline, CDR1 MNHEY and CDR2 SVGEGT. Deletions cut 0 bases from V and 5 bases from J, with 8 bases between. This CDR3 has 14 residues.

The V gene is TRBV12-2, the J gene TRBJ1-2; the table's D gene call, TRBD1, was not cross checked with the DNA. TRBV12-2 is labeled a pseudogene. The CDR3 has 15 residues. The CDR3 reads CASRFALDREEAYTF. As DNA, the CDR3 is TGTGCAAGTCGCTTCGCCCTTGACAGGGAGGAGGCCTACACCTTC.

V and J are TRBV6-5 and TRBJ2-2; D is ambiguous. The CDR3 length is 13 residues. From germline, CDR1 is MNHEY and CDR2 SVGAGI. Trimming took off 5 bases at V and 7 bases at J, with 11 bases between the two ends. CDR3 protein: CASSPGPGGELFF. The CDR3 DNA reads TGTGCCAGCAGTCCCGGCCCTGGCGGGGAGCTGTTTTTT.

CDR3 sequence: CASSTARRANGYTF. The CDR3 DNA reads TGTGCCAGTAGTACGGCACGGCGTGCAAATGGCTACACCTTC. V and J are TRBV19 and TRBJ1-2; D is unclear. The germline gives CDR1 LNHDA, CDR2 SQIVND (reference sequence). Trimming cost V 4 bases and J 6 bases, with 15 bases left between them. This CDR3 is 14 amino acids long.